These 8 T cell receptor beta chains share one sample of origin, sequenced in a study of CD8 T cells in Susac syndrome. It was with random hexamers that about 0.45 to 1 ug RNA was reverse transcribed. TCRdb re-called the immunoSEQ multiplex PCR reads with MiXCR, one entry per CDR3 protein. The data hold approximately 25,000 distinct CDR3 sequences, with approximately 92% observed a single time. The sample was CD8+ T cells from PBMCs. The receptor set was obtained from a human donor with Susac syndrome.

V and J are TRBV2 and TRBJ1-1, with 8 bases fitting TRBD1. Germline V gives CDR1 SNHLY, CDR2 FYNNEI. The V segment lost 4 bases and the J segment 1 base; nucleotides outside the gene matches: 14. The CDR3 length is 18 residues. CDR3 in amino acids: CASSAPGQAAGKNTEAFF. DNA of the CDR3: TGTGCCAGCAGTGCCCCGGGACAGGCTGCGGGAAAGAACACTGAAGCTTTCTTT.

A remark on this clonotype: One end of the junction does not line up with germline, which may come from a read error. The chain combines TRBV28 with TRBJ2-7, with D hard to call. Per germline, CDR1 MDHEN and CDR2 SYDVKM. The CDR3 has 10 residues. The CDR3 sequence is CASGLAVQYF. CDR3 coding DNA: TGTGCCAGCGGTTTAGCTGTGCAGTACTTC.

This rearrangement joins TRBV2 to TRBJ1-5; D may be TRBD1 (6 bases). From germline, CDR1 is SNHLY and CDR2 FYNNEI. V lost 7 bases to trimming and J lost 4 bases, with 14 bases between them. The CDR3 is 14 amino acids. The CDR3 spells CASNSKGDNQPQHF. The CDR3 DNA sequence: TGTGCCAGCAATTCTAAGGGGGATAATCAGCCCCAGCATTTT.

The rearrangement uses TRBV3-1 and TRBJ1-1; D call uncertain. CDR3 length equals 11 residues. V lost 8 bases, J lost 1 base, and 5 bases lay in between. Germline values: CDR1 LGHDT, CDR2 YNNKEL (reference sequence). The CDR3 protein is CASRKNTEAFF. The CDR3 nucleotides read TGTGCCAGCCGCAAGAACACTGAAGCTTTCTTT.

The rearrangement joins TRBV28 to TRBJ2-3; D is undetermined. The CDR3 runs 13 residues. Trimming removed 6 bases from V and 2 bases from J, with 9 bases in between. Germline lookup yields CDR1 MDHEN and CDR2 SYDVKM. The CDR3 DNA follows: TGTGCCAGCAGCAGGCGGAACACAGATACGCAGTATTTT. This encodes CASSRRNTDTQYF.

This chain links TRBV19 with TRBJ2-1; no clear D gene. Deletions cut 7 bases from V and 6 bases from J, with 13 bases between. This CDR3 is built from 13 residues. Germline V gene lookup returns CDR1 LNHDA and CDR2 SQIVND (reference sequence). The CDR3 DNA follows: TGTGCCAGTACAAATGGGCCCCCCAATGAGCAGTTCTTC. Amino acid sequence: CASTNGPPNEQFF.

The rearrangement joins TRBV6-2 or TRBV6-3 to TRBJ2-7; 9 bases are shared with TRBD1. Germline-derived CDR1 and CDR2 are MNHEY and SVGEGT. This CDR3 is 16 amino acids long. V gave up 0 bases and J gave up 3 bases; unmatched junction bases: 6. The CDR3 coding sequence is TGTGCCAGCAGTTACTCGATTCAGGACAGGGGCTACGAGCAGTACTTC. Protein product: CASSYSIQDRGYEQYF.

With regard to this clonotype: Sequence at one end of the junction differs from germline and may be a read error. This chain joins TRBV11-2 and TRBJ2-1, with D hard to call. The CDR3 covers 11 residues. CDR1 SGHAT and CDR2 FQNNGV come from the germline V gene. CDR3 DNA sequence: TGTGCCAGCACCTTAGAGAAGGAGCAGTTCTTC. Amino acids: CASTLEKEQFF.